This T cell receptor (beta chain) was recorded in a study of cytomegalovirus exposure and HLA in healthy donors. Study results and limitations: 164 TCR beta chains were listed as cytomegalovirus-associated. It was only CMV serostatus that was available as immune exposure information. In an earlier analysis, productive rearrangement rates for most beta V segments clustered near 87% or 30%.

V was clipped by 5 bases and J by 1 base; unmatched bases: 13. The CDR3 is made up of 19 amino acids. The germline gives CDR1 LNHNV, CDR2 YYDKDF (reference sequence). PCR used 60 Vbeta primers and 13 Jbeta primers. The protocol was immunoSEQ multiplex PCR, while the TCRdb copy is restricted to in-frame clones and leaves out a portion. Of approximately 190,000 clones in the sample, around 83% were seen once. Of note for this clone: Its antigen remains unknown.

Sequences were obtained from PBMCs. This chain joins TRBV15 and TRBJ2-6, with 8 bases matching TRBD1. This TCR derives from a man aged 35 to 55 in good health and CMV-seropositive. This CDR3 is CATSSGPGRGLSGANVLTF. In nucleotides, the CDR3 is TGTGCCACCAGCTCAGGACCTGGCAGGGGGCTATCTGGGGCCAACGTCCTGACTTTC.